This passage covers 23 T cell receptor beta chains from one sample sequenced in a study of blood T cell repertoires in COVID-19. The method was immunoSEQ multiplex PCR; TCRdb's version includes in-frame clones alone and lacks a portion of them. The data contain hundreds of thousands of clones, over 85% of them singletons. Material: PBMCs or T cells enriched from blood (not recorded which). These receptors all stem from a woman in her 30s who had recovered from COVID-19.

This clone was picked up one time. V is TRBV6-5 and J is TRBJ1-1, with 8 bases that match TRBD1. Per the germline V gene, CDR1 is MNHEY and CDR2 is SVGAGI. The CDR3 loop spans 12 amino acids. Trimming removed 6 bases from V and 8 bases from J; junction bases left unmatched: 5. CDR3 nucleotides: TGTGCCAGCAGCCACAGGGGGAGCGAAGCTTTCTTT. It translates to CASSHRGSEAFF.

This chain links TRBV28 with TRBJ2-3; the D is unclear. The V end lost 7 bases, the J end lost 6 bases, and 17 bases lay between the germline ends. The germline V gene has CDR1 MDHEN and CDR2 SYDVKM. The CDR3 contains 14 residues. Here the CDR3 reads CASILDLAADTQYF. CDR3 DNA: TGTGCCAGCATTCTAGACTTGGCGGCGGATACGCAGTATTTT.

J is TRBJ2-7 and V is TRBV5-1; D perhaps matches TRBD2 (5 bases). The V and J ends lost 1 base and 4 bases respectively, with 18 bases between them. The CDR3 loop spans 16 amino acids. Per the germline V gene, CDR1 is SGHRS and CDR2 is YFSETQ. CDR3 DNA: TGCGCCAGCAGCTTGAGAGGACTCGTACAACGATACGAGCAGTACTTC. It specifies CASSLRGLVQRYEQYF.

This CDR3 reads CASSPVIRSSGANVLTF. In DNA form, the CDR3 reads TGTGCCAGCAGCCCCGTCATTAGGAGCTCTGGGGCCAACGTCCTGACTTTC. The V gene is TRBV7-2, the J gene TRBJ2-6; D unresolved. The CDR3 runs to 17 residues. V dropped 5 bases and J dropped 0 bases, with 14 bases sitting between them. Per germline, CDR1 SGHTA and CDR2 FQGNSA.

The chain combines TRBV5-1 with TRBJ2-7; 9 nucleotides align to TRBD2. Trimming at V came to 4 bases and at J to 6 bases, leaving 5 bases not matched to a gene. The germline gives CDR1 SGHRS, CDR2 YFSETQ. The CDR3 has 13 residues. CDR3 sequence reads: CASSNGTSREQYF. The CDR3 DNA reads as TGCGCCAGCAGCAACGGGACTAGCCGCGAGCAGTACTTC.

This sequence joins TRBV5-1 and TRBJ1-3; 9 positions match TRBD1. Losses at the gene ends were 5 bases for V and 3 bases for J; bases not matched to a gene: 12. Germline assignment: CDR1 SGHRS and CDR2 YFSETQ. The CDR3 sequence is 17 residues long. The CDR3 sequence is CASSLQGASNFGNTIYF. The CDR3 coding sequence is TGCGCCAGCAGTTTACAGGGGGCGAGTAATTTTGGAAACACCATATATTTT.

The genes are TRBV6-5 and TRBJ2-7; 12 nucleotides match TRBD2. The germline gives CDR1 MNHEY, CDR2 SVGAGI. With 2 bases clipped from V and 4 bases from J, the junction kept 6 bases outside the gene matches. This CDR3 has 16 residues. Here the CDR3 reads CASSYPQGLAGYEQYF. CDR3 DNA: TGTGCCAGCAGTTACCCTCAAGGACTAGCGGGGTACGAGCAGTACTTC.

The chain joins TRBV5-1 to TRBJ2-7, with 7 bases matching TRBD1. Germline-derived CDR1 and CDR2 are SGHRS and YFSETQ. With 4 bases clipped from V and 2 bases from J, the junction kept 6 bases outside the gene matches. The CDR3 covers 14 residues. CDR3 protein: CASSLDRLTYEQYF. DNA of the CDR3: TGCGCCAGCAGCCTGGACAGGCTTACCTACGAGCAGTACTTC.

J is TRBJ2-7 and V is TRBV28, with a tentative D call TRBD1 (7 bases). The CDR3 consists of 15 residues. V lost 6 bases and J 1 base, leaving 16 bases between the germline ends. Germline V gene sequence: CDR1 MDHEN, CDR2 SYDVKM. The CDR3 here is CASRLQTGTSYEQYF. The CDR3 DNA sequence: TGTGCCAGCAGACTTCAGACAGGGACTTCCTACGAGCAGTACTTC. The full variable domain, its missing parts supplied by reference TRBV28 and TRBJ2-7, is DVKVTQSSRYLVKRTGEKVFLECVQDMDHENMFWYRQDPGLGLRLIYFSYDVKMKEKGDIPEGYSVSREKKERFSLILESASTNQTSMYLCASRLQTGTSYEQYFGPGTRLTVT.

The J gene is TRBJ2-7, the V gene TRBV5-1, with 7 positions matching TRBD1. The CDR3 consists of 17 residues. V was clipped by 2 bases and J by 2 bases; unmatched bases: 13. CDR1 is SGHRS and CDR2 is YFSETQ in the germline V gene. CDR3 bases: TGCGCCAGCAGCTTATCCGGGACAGATAAACCGGCCTACGAGCAGTACTTC. Protein: CASSLSGTDKPAYEQYF.

V usage is TRBV4-2 and J usage is TRBJ2-1; 10 nucleotides line up with TRBD2. Germline V gives CDR1 LGHNA, CDR2 YNFKEQ. The V gene end was trimmed by 3 bases and the J gene end by 1 base; junction bases not matched to a gene: 9. There are 18 residues in the CDR3. CDR3 DNA: TGTGCCAGCAGCCATACTAGCGGGGATGGCCGATCCTACAATGAGCAGTTCTTC. Translation: CASSHTSGDGRSYNEQFF.

This chain connects TRBV14 to TRBJ2-6; TRBD1 matches 8 bases. Germline V gene sequence: CDR1 SGHDN, CDR2 FVKESK. The V and J ends lost 6 bases and 0 bases, in that order; junction bases with no gene match: 13. The length of the CDR3 is 19 residues. The CDR3 protein is CASSPKTGGYISGANVLTF. The CDR3, as DNA: TGTGCCAGCAGTCCTAAAACAGGGGGTTATATCTCTGGGGCCAACGTCCTGACTTTC. The variable domain in full, with the rest retrieved from reference TRBV14 and TRBJ2-6, is EAGVTQFPSHSVIEKGQTVTLRCDPISGHDNLYWYRRVMGKEIKFLLHFVKESKQDESGMPNNRFLAERTGGTYSTLKVQPAELEDSGVYFCASSPKTGGYISGANVLTFGAGSRLTVL.

The J gene is TRBJ1-5, the V gene TRBV30, with 10 bases lining up with TRBD1. Germline V CDR1 and CDR2: GTSNPN, SVGIG (reference sequence). Germline trimming cut 5 bases from V and 5 bases from J; bases unmatched to any gene: 3. CDR3 length: 13 amino acids. The CDR3 sequence is CAWGTGEHQPQHF. The CDR3 coding sequence is TGTGCCTGGGGGACAGGGGAGCATCAGCCCCAGCATTTT.

The genes are TRBV6-4 and TRBJ2-3; TRBD2 aligns across 9 bases. CDR1 is MRHNA and CDR2 is SNTAGT in the germline V gene. The CDR3 consists of 16 residues. V lost 5 bases to trimming and J lost 4 bases; unmatched junction nucleotides: 10. DNA for the CDR3: TGTGCCAGCAGTAAGTCGATAGCGGGAGTGGCAGATACGCAGTATTTT. It translates to CASSKSIAGVADTQYF.

The rearrangement joins TRBV7-2 to TRBJ1-5; unclear D gene. The CDR3 is 14 amino acids. The V gene's germline CDR1 is SGHTA and CDR2 FQGNSA. V was shortened by 6 bases and J by 3 bases, with 12 bases between the two germline ends. The CDR3 region is CASSPGSHNQPQHF. The CDR3 DNA is TGTGCCAGCAGTCCAGGCAGCCACAATCAGCCCCAGCATTTT.

This chain joins TRBV5-1 and TRBJ1-1; D gene uncertain. V lost 0 bases to trimming and J lost 1 base, with 7 bases between them. This CDR3 is built from 14 residues. CDR1 is SGHRS, CDR2 YFSETQ, per germline. The CDR3 nucleotides are TGCGCCAGCAGCTTGGTACCGGGGAACACTGAAGCTTTCTTT. Translation: CASSLVPGNTEAFF. Using reference TRBV5-1 and TRBJ1-1 for the parts outside the CDR3, the full variable domain is KAGVTQTPRYLIKTRGQQVTLSCSPISGHRSVSWYQQTPGQGLQFLFEYFSETQRNKGNFPGRFSGRQFSNSRSEMNVSTLELGDSALYLCASSLVPGNTEAFFGQGTRLTVV.

The V gene is TRBV7-2, the J gene TRBJ2-1, with TRBD1 identical over 9 bases. Losses at the gene ends were 5 bases for V and 9 bases for J; bases not matched to a gene: 17. Germline V gene data show CDR1 as SGHTA and CDR2 as FQGNSA. The CDR3 sequence is 17 residues long. Here the CDR3 reads CASSQGVLGQGFIEQFF. The CDR3 coding sequence is TGTGCCAGCAGCCAGGGGGTCCTGGGACAGGGTTTTATTGAGCAGTTCTTC.

The rearrangement uses TRBV14 and TRBJ2-5; D uncertain. This CDR3 has 16 residues. Trimming shortened V by 0 bases and J by 2 bases, and 13 bases separated the two germline ends. CDR1 is SGHDN, CDR2 FVKESK, per germline. This CDR3 is CASSQDFPLGQETQYF. CDR3 bases: TGTGCCAGCAGCCAAGATTTCCCTCTCGGGCAAGAGACCCAGTACTTC.

This rearrangement joins TRBV27 to TRBJ2-7, with a possible D match to TRBD2 (6 bases). Germline V gene sequence: CDR1 MNHEY, CDR2 SMNVEV (reference sequence). The CDR3 runs to 13 residues. V was trimmed by 7 bases and J by 3 bases, leaving 13 bases between them. CDR3 in amino acids: CASNAGRGYEQYF. The CDR3 DNA sequence: TGTGCCAGCAATGCGGGACGGGGCTACGAGCAGTACTTC.

This rearrangement joins TRBV30 to TRBJ1-6; 7 nucleotides match TRBD1. Germline V lookup: CDR1 GTSNPN, CDR2 SVGIG (reference sequence). The CDR3 spans 16 residues. V trimming: 5 bases; J trimming: 13 bases; junction bases outside the gene matches: 20. The CDR3 bases are TGTGCCTGGGGCTATGACAGGGCTGAAAGGGGATTCCCCCTCCACTTT. Translating gives CAWGYDRAERGFPLHF.

J is TRBJ2-7 and V is TRBV7-2; D remains ambiguous. V lost 1 base, J lost 2 bases, and 9 bases lay in between. CDR3 length equals 14 residues. Per the germline V gene, CDR1 is SGHTA and CDR2 is FQGNSA. The CDR3 coding sequence is TGTGCCAGCAGCTTAGGCGCGGCCGCCTACGAGCAGTACTTC. It encodes CASSLGAAAYEQYF.

The chain recombines TRBV27 with TRBJ1-1; TRBD1 agrees at 9 bases. Germline V gives CDR1 MNHEY, CDR2 SMNVEV (reference sequence). V dropped 8 bases and J dropped 10; count of bases not matched to a gene: 11. The CDR3 extends over 13 amino acids. The CDR3 reads CASSDRGNWRAFF. CDR3 nucleotide sequence: TGTGCCAGCTCGGACAGGGGAAATTGGAGAGCTTTCTTT.

The chain has TRBV5-1 and TRBJ2-7; D might be TRBD1 (5 bases). Germline lookup yields CDR1 SGHRS and CDR2 YFSETQ. The CDR3 totals 15 residues. With 4 bases removed from V and 5 bases from J, the gap between germline ends came to 19 bases. The CDR3 loop reads CASSTSGLPVHEQYF. The DNA of the CDR3 is TGCGCCAGCAGCACATCAGGGTTACCGGTCCACGAGCAGTACTTC.